This T cell receptor (beta chain) was retrieved from a study of naive and memory T cell subsets. Both TRBC1 and TRBC2 were covered by a beta constant-region primer of two equimolar oligonucleotides. Four rounds of PCR amplified the ligated cDNA using nested alpha and beta constant-region primers plus SP2. MiXCR, run by TCRdb on the UMI-ligation and nested PCR reads, gives a single entry per CDR3 protein. The sample yields some 110,000 distinct CDR3 sequences, 35% to 45% seen once. Germline V CDR1 and CDR2: DFQATT, SNEGSKA (reference sequence). This CDR3 contains 19 residues. The trim removed 3 bases at V and 4 bases at J, leaving 16 bases unmatched.

The V and J genes are TRBV20-1 and TRBJ2-2; 11 nucleotides agree with TRBD2. The sequence came from a human donor in good health. Sequencing used central memory CD4+ T cells from blood. In nucleotides, the CDR3 is TGCAGTGCTAGTAGGCTAGCGGGAGGATGGCGATTGGGCACCGGGGAGCTGTTTTTT. Encoded protein: CSASRLAGGWRLGTGELFF.